The present T cell receptor beta chain was sequenced within a study of T cells in women clearing cervical HPV infection. As for the study in general: Case blood drawn at lesion detection; control blood after infection cleared.

Study findings and constraints: Effector/memory and HPV-specific T cells were not isolated, and association timing is unknown. Richness plus V gene abundances separated cases from controls with AUC 0.8 to 0.85.

Germline V CDR1 and CDR2: SGHTA, FQGTGA. The CDR3 sequence is 16 residues long. The V and J ends lost 0 bases and 6 bases respectively, with 15 bases between them. In regard to this clone: Its target is not known. The sequenced fragment ends 3 residues before the CDR3 boundary, so the rest is inferred from the germline J gene.

Repertoires were generated with immunoSEQ multiplex PCR, while TCRdb's copy carries only in-frame clones and drops some. This table lists 30,000 to 45,000 clones. This chain uses TRBV7-3 with TRBJ2-4; tentatively, D is TRBD2 (6 bases). The receptor was isolated from a woman aged 18 to 75 with a cervical HPV16 infection that either progressed to CIN3+ or cleared (not recorded which). Sample: blood buffy coat. The part of the CDR3 DNA that was read is TGTGCCAGCAGCTTAACGGGGGACTCAGCCCGAAACATT. Its translation: CASSLTGDSARNI. The full-length CDR3 reads as CASSLTGDSARNIQYF.